Described below is a single TCR beta chain sequence and its context. The data originate from a study of blood T cell repertoires in COVID-19. As for the study in general: The United States, Italy and Spain were the sources of the acute and convalescent COVID-19 samples.

Original analysis: Counts of nucleated cells, estimated from reference gene primer amplification, were obtained. TCRdb's table, derived via immunoSEQ multiplex PCR, lists solely in-frame clones and lacks some. V, J and clone size are taken as reported in that table, and D and trimming were inferred from the DNA itself. The table lists roughly 380,000 clones, roughly nine tenths of them singletons, with 3.9% in the top ten. Enrolled during active infection, Seattle patients were then followed longitudinally. The CDR3 consists of 16 residues. Germline CDR1 and CDR2: SGDLS and YYNGEE. With 7 bases removed from V and 0 bases from J, the gap between germline ends came to 17 bases.

The chain links TRBV9 to TRBJ1-3; D might be TRBD1 (6 bases). The receptor was isolated from a woman aged 55 to 70 with COVID-19, enrolled during active disease. Sequencing was carried out using peripheral blood. This CDR3 is CASGSGGALSGNTIYF. Written as DNA, the CDR3 is TGTGCCAGCGGGTCCGGGGGGGCGCTCTCTGGAAACACCATATATTTT.